Below are 8 T cell receptor beta chains sequenced from a single sample in a study of glioma-infiltrating T cells. TCR alpha and beta CDR3 regions were amplified from RNA using iRepertoire nested multiplex PCR. A single record per CDR3 protein comes from TCRdb applying MiXCR to the multiplex PCR reads. The repertoire holds 150,000 to 200,000 distinct CDR3 sequences, with over 25% as singletons. The source material was glioma tissue, nonneoplastic brain tissue, or PBMCs (not recorded which). The receptors come from a human donor with low-grade glioma or glioblastoma, undergoing nonglioma brain surgery, or in good health (not recorded which).

V gene TRBV28 combines with J gene TRBJ1-2; D uncertain. The germline V and J ends were trimmed by 5 bases and 7 bases, with 23 bases remaining between them. Germline V gives CDR1 MDHEN, CDR2 SYDVKM. CDR3 size: 16 residues. The CDR3 sequence is CASSITVYEAGGGYTF. CDR3 in DNA: TGTGCCAGCAGTATAACCGTCTACGAAGCTGGCGGTGGCTACACCTTC.

The chain couples TRBV3-1 to TRBJ2-5; D unclear. Germline-derived CDR1 and CDR2 are LGHDT and YNNKEL (reference sequence). The germline V and J ends were trimmed by 1 base and 6 bases, with 18 bases remaining between them. CDR3 length: 16 amino acids. CDR3 nucleotides: TGTGCCAGCAGCCAAGGGGTAACGGAGATGGTAAAGACCCAGTACTTC. It specifies CASSQGVTEMVKTQYF.

Remarks on this clonotype: One end of the junction varies from germline; a read error may be responsible. V is TRBV12-5 and J is TRBJ2-1; D remains unclear. The CDR3 extends over 11 amino acids. CDR1 is LGHNT, CDR2 FRNRAP, per germline. CDR3 residues: CASSLRNEQLF. The CDR3 region has the DNA TGTGCTAGTAGCCTCCGCAATGAGCAGTTGTTC. The whole variable domain, filled in from reference TRBV12-5 and TRBJ2-1, reads DARVTQTPRHKVTEMGQEVTMRCQPILGHNTVFWYRQTMMQGLELLAYFRNRAPLDDSGMPKDRFSAEMPDATLATLKIQPSEPRDSAVYFCASSLRNEQLFGPGTRLTVL.

This clonotype has a count of ten or more. The rearrangement joins TRBV28 to TRBJ1-1, with TRBD1 matching over 11 bases. Germline values: CDR1 MDHEN, CDR2 SYDVKM. The CDR3 loop spans 12 amino acids. Germline trimming cut 5 bases from V and 12 bases from J; bases unmatched to any gene: 5. CDR3 bases: TGTGCCAGCAGTCTGGACAGGGGGCGGACTTTCTTT. As protein: CASSLDRGRTFF.

Comment on this clonotype: One end of the junction is discordant with germline, which a read error may explain. This chain links TRBV19 with TRBJ2-3; D call uncertain. The CDR3 has 14 residues. Germline CDR1 is LNHDA and CDR2 is SQIVND (reference sequence). For the CDR3, the DNA is TGTGCCAGTAGTATCAGCAGGATTACAGATATGCAGTATTTT. It codes for CASSISRITDMQYF.

As concerns this clonotype: A much more abundant neighbour one base away suggests this may be a read error. This CDR3 fails to terminate in the conserved phenylalanine or tryptophan, so it likely reflects a read error. The chain joins TRBV7-9 to TRBJ2-7, with 10 bases aligning to TRBD2. Unmatched junction bases numbered 7, after V lost 1 base and J lost 4 bases. This CDR3 is 16 amino acids long. CDR1 is SEHNR, CDR2 FQNEAQ, per germline (reference sequence). The CDR3 protein is CASSLVVTSGTYEQYL. The DNA for the CDR3 is TGTGCCAGCAGCTTAGTAGTTACTAGCGGGACTTACGAGCAGTACCTC.

This clonotype occurred many times. V usage is TRBV10-3 and J usage is TRBJ1-2; possible D gene TRBD1, 6 bases. The length of the CDR3 is 13 residues. Between the trimmed V and J ends, which lost 4 bases and 2 bases, there was a span of 8 bases. From germline, CDR1 is ENHRY and CDR2 SYGVKD. CDR3 loop: CAISVDSNYGYTF. The CDR3 bases are TGTGCCATCAGTGTGGACAGCAACTATGGCTACACCTTC.

This clonotype was seen many times. The chain combines TRBV7-9 with TRBJ1-2; 8 bases are shared with TRBD1. The ends lost 5 bases at V and 5 bases at J; junction bases unmatched: 10. Looked up from germline, CDR1 is SEHNR and CDR2 is FQNEAQ (reference sequence). The CDR3 has 15 amino acids. DNA of the CDR3: TGTGCCAGCAGCCCCCGGTCAGGGGGCTGGTATGGCTACACCTTC. It translates to CASSPRSGGWYGYTF. Looking up the rest from reference TRBV7-9 and TRBJ1-2 gives the full variable domain: DTGVSQNPRHKITKRGQNVTFRCDPISEHNRLYWYRQTLGQGPEFLTYFQNEAQLEKSRLLSDRFSAERPKGSFSTLEIQRTEQGDSAMYLCASSPRSGGWYGYTFGSGTRLTVV.